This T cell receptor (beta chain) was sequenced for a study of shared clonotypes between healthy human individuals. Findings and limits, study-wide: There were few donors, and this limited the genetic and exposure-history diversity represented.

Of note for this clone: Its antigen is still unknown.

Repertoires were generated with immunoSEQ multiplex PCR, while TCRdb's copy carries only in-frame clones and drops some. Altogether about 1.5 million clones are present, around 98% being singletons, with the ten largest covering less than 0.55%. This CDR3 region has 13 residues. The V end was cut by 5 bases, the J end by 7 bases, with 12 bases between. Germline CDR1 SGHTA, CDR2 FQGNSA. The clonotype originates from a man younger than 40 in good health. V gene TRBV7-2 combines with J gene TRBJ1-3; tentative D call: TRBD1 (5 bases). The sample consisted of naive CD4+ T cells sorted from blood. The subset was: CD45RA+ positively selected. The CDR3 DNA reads TGTGCCAGCAGCCCCCCGGGGCGGAACACCATATATTTT. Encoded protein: CASSPPGRNTIYF.